This T cell receptor (beta chain) was recovered during a study of OX40 agonist ivuxolimab in advanced cancers. Study at large: Those enrolled were less than 85% male, with a mean age of approximately 60 years and ages from 23 to 79.

Sequenced by immunoSEQ multiplex PCR; TCRdb stores in-frame clones only, minus some. This table holds about 120,000 clones, 80% to 90% found once. This clone showed up just a few times. Its target is not known. This CDR3 contains 15 residues. The germline V gene encodes CDR1 SGHTA and CDR2 FQGNSA. V was pared by 0 bases and J by 3 bases, with 8 bases between. Notes on the study in general: At 0.1 to 3.0 mg/kg and by week 6, CD4+ and CD8+ T cells in the blood had expanded clonally.

Specimen: CD4+ or CD8+ T cells sorted from blood, collected in a trial of the OX40 agonist ivuxolimab. The receptor was isolated from an adult with an advanced solid tumor such as melanoma, head and neck, liver or kidney cancer. This rearrangement joins TRBV7-2 to TRBJ2-2; D might be TRBD1 or TRBD2, each matching 5 bases. The CDR3 reads CASSLALGDTGELFF. CDR3 DNA: TGTGCCAGCAGCTTAGCGCTGGGGGACACCGGGGAGCTGTTTTTT.